This passage covers 26 T cell receptor beta chains from one sample sequenced in a study of cytomegalovirus exposure and HLA in healthy donors. This PCR relied on a set of 60 Vbeta primers and 13 Jbeta primers. TCRdb keeps only in-frame clones here, not all; method: immunoSEQ multiplex PCR. The table records about 160,000 clones, 84% of them present only once. What was sequenced was PBMCs. These receptors were taken from a man between 18 and 35 years old in good health and CMV-seronegative.

The chain links TRBV27 to TRBJ1-4; D not certain. This CDR3 comprises 13 residues. CDR1 MNHEY and CDR2 SMNVEV come from the germline V gene (reference sequence). Trimming stripped 2 bases from V and 7 bases from J, with 8 bases between. The CDR3 sequence is CASSLRRAEKLFF. The CDR3 DNA sequence: TGTGCCAGCAGTTTACGGAGGGCTGAAAAACTGTTTTTT.

The DNA of the CDR3 is TGTGCCAGCTCACTCACAGGGGGCGCGGGGAATCAGCCCCAGCATTTT. Residues: CASSLTGGAGNQPQHF. The chain uses TRBV18 and TRBJ1-5; 9 bases line up with TRBD1. CDR3 length: 16 amino acids. Germline V lookup: CDR1 KGHSH, CDR2 LQKENI. Trimming took 4 bases from V and 4 from J; bases not matched to a gene: 8.

The chain links TRBV11-2 to TRBJ2-2, with 11 bases aligning to TRBD1. Trimming removed 5 bases from V and 7 bases from J; junction bases left unmatched: 3. The CDR3 covers 14 residues. The germline V gene encodes CDR1 SGHAT and CDR2 FQNNGV. The CDR3 reads CASSHGTGGGELFF. The CDR3 DNA reads TGTGCCAGCAGCCACGGGACAGGGGGCGGGGAGCTGTTTTTT.

This rearrangement joins TRBV6-4 to TRBJ1-2, with 9 bases that match TRBD1. V shed 2 bases, J shed 8 bases, and the junction held 3 bases outside the gene matches. Looked up from germline, CDR1 is MRHNA and CDR2 is SNTAGT. CDR3 length equals 13 residues. This CDR3 is CASSDTGGGGYTF. The CDR3 bases are TGTGCCAGCAGTGACACAGGGGGCGGGGGCTACACCTTC.

V usage is TRBV15 and J usage is TRBJ2-5, with 11 bases matching TRBD2. The DNA end is a closer match to TRBJ2-7, so the J assignment may be wrong. Germline-derived CDR1 and CDR2 are LNHNV and YYDKDF (reference sequence). The CDR3 covers 18 residues. Written as DNA, the CDR3 is TGTGCCACCAGCAGAGATTTGCTAGCGGGAGGCGCCACCTACGAGCAGTACTTC. It translates to CATSRDLLAGGATYEQYF.

This chain uses TRBV19 with TRBJ1-5; TRBD1 agrees at 8 bases. J gave up 2 bases and V 4 bases, and 13 bases lay outside the gene matches. CDR1 LNHDA and CDR2 SQIVND come from the germline V gene (reference sequence). CDR3 length: 18 residues. CDR3 loop: CASSTGQEYGLGNQPQHF. CDR3 nucleotides: TGTGCCAGTAGTACGGGACAGGAGTATGGGTTGGGCAATCAGCCCCAGCATTTT.

J is TRBJ2-7 and V is TRBV5-4, with D perhaps matching TRBD1 (6 bases). Germline-derived CDR1 and CDR2 are SGHNT and YYREEE (reference sequence). The V end was cut by 0 bases, the J end by 2 bases, with 18 bases between. The CDR3 runs to 17 residues. The CDR3 here is CASSLAQGWDGTYEQYF. The CDR3, as DNA: TGTGCCAGCAGCTTGGCCCAGGGGTGGGATGGGACCTACGAGCAGTACTTC.

V and J are TRBV5-1 and TRBJ1-2; 7 positions match TRBD1. The CDR3 is 19 residues long. In germline, CDR1 is SGHRS, CDR2 YFSETQ. Trimming at V came to 4 bases and at J to 0 bases, leaving 18 bases not matched to a gene. The CDR3 DNA reads TGCGCCAGCAGCCCTCTCACGGGACAGCCTCTGAGTTCTAACTATGGCTACACCTTC. Its protein product is CASSPLTGQPLSSNYGYTF.

The chain has TRBV6-5 and TRBJ1-5; D remains ambiguous. The CDR3 is made up of 15 amino acids. Germline V gene sequence: CDR1 MNHEY, CDR2 SVGAGI. The V and J ends lost 5 bases and 0 bases respectively, with 11 bases between them. The CDR3 is CASSPATYSNQPQHF. The CDR3 DNA reads as TGTGCCAGCAGTCCCGCAACTTATAGCAATCAGCCCCAGCATTTT.

V usage is TRBV2 and J usage is TRBJ2-1, with a possible D match to TRBD1 (7 bases). The CDR3 extends over 15 amino acids. With 3 bases removed from V and 2 bases from J, the gap between germline ends came to 11 bases. Germline CDR1 reads SNHLY; CDR2 reads FYNNEI. For the CDR3, the DNA is TGTGCCAGCAGTGAGGGCAGGGGGGCCTACAATGAGCAGTTCTTC. It specifies CASSEGRGAYNEQFF.

This chain joins TRBV6-4 and TRBJ1-1; 10 bases are a match to TRBD1. Germline CDR1 and CDR2: MRHNA and SNTAGT. The CDR3 is 15 amino acids. V shed 3 bases, J shed 4 bases, and the junction held 5 bases outside the gene matches. CDR3 sequence: CASSEGTGESTEAFF. Written as DNA, the CDR3 is TGTGCCAGCAGTGAGGGGACAGGGGAGAGCACTGAAGCTTTCTTT.

The table lists this clone with a count of one. The V gene is TRBV7-2, the J gene TRBJ2-3, with 8 bases lining up with TRBD2. This CDR3 region has 15 residues. Germline V gene data show CDR1 as SGHTA and CDR2 as FQGNSA. J lost 3 bases, V lost 0 bases, and 2 bases had no gene match. The CDR3 reads CASSLAGLGTDTQYF. CDR3 DNA sequence: TGTGCCAGCAGCTTAGCGGGACTAGGAACAGATACGCAGTATTTT. The variable domain in full, completed from reference TRBV7-2 and TRBJ2-3, reads GAGVSQSPSNKVTEKGKDVELRCDPISGHTALYWYRQSLGQGLEFLIYFQGNSAPDKSGLPSDRFSAERTGGSVSTLTIQRTQQEDSAVYLCASSLAGLGTDTQYFGPGTRLTVL.

This clone occurred a few times. The CDR3 nucleotides read TGTGCCAGCAGTGACAGGGCGGCGGGGGGGCAAGATACGCAGTATTTT. Translating gives CASSDRAAGGQDTQYF. The rearrangement joins TRBV6-4 to TRBJ2-3; 9 nucleotides line up with TRBD2. Unmatched junction bases numbered 8, after V lost 2 bases and J lost 5 bases. Germline lookup yields CDR1 MRHNA and CDR2 SNTAGT. CDR3 length: 16 residues.

J is TRBJ1-1 and V is TRBV9, with a possible D match to TRBD1 (6 bases). Trimming took off 0 bases at V and 7 bases at J, with 13 bases between the two ends. There are 14 residues in the CDR3. Germline V gene data show CDR1 as SGDLS and CDR2 as YYNGEE. The CDR3 loop is CASSVGDTNDEAFF. CDR3 sequence (DNA): TGTGCCAGCAGCGTAGGGGACACCAACGATGAAGCTTTCTTT.

V is TRBV19 and J is TRBJ2-3; 11 bases map to TRBD2. The trim removed 3 bases at V and 5 bases at J, leaving 7 bases unmatched. This CDR3 is built from 16 residues. Germline CDR1 reads LNHDA; CDR2 reads SQIVND (reference sequence). The CDR3 loop reads CASSIISGLAGDTQYF. CDR3 nucleotide sequence: TGTGCCAGTAGTATTATATCCGGACTAGCGGGAGATACGCAGTATTTT. The whole variable domain, remainder taken from reference TRBV19 and TRBJ2-3, is DGGITQSPKYLFRKEGQNVTLSCEQNLNHDAMYWYRQDPGQGLRLIYYSQIVNDFQKGDIAEGYSVSREKKESFPLTVTSAQKNPTAFYLCASSIISGLAGDTQYFGPGTRLTVL.

This chain links TRBV23-1 with TRBJ2-5; D perhaps matches TRBD1 (6 bases). The J call could be wrong; TRBJ2-7 is a better fit for the DNA end. TRBV23-1 is known as an ORF, though its function is uncertain. CDR3 length: 14 residues. Written as DNA, the CDR3 is TGCGCCAGCAGTCGTAAGGACAGAGACTACGAGCAGTACTTC. Protein sequence: CASSRKDRDYEQYF.

This chain connects TRBV29-1 to TRBJ2-1; 12 bases are shared with TRBD2. Germline CDR1 is SQVTM and CDR2 is ANQGSEA. The CDR3 runs 17 residues. Trimming at V came to 5 bases and at J to 7 bases, leaving 15 bases not matched to a gene. The CDR3 sequence: CSVFNTPSGGARNEQFF. As DNA, the CDR3 is TGCAGCGTTTTTAACACCCCTAGCGGGGGGGCCCGTAATGAGCAGTTCTTC.

The rearrangement links TRBV7-2 to TRBJ2-7, with TRBD1 identical over 7 bases. The germline V gene has CDR1 SGHTA and CDR2 FQGNSA. This CDR3 spans 14 amino acids. V lost 4 bases and J lost 1; bases outside the gene matches: 4. The DNA for the CDR3 is TGTGCCAGCAGCTGGGGACAGCGTTCCTACGAGCAGTACTTC. This encodes CASSWGQRSYEQYF.

V gene TRBV27 combines with J gene TRBJ2-5; 11 bases match TRBD1. The CDR3 is 14 amino acids. The V and J ends lost 6 bases and 7 bases, in that order; junction bases with no gene match: 7. CDR1 is MNHEY, CDR2 SMNVEV, per germline (reference sequence). The CDR3 DNA follows: TGTGCCAGCAGCCCAGGGACAGGGGGTGTGACCCAGTACTTC. Its translation: CASSPGTGGVTQYF.

The rearrangement links TRBV6-1 to TRBJ1-5, with no clear D. V gave up 4 bases and J gave up 4 bases, with 11 bases separating them. Germline assignment: CDR1 MNHNS and CDR2 SASEGT. The CDR3 loop spans 14 amino acids. The CDR3 spells CASSGILGNQPQHF. For the CDR3, the DNA is TGTGCCAGCAGTGGAATTCTCGGGAATCAGCCCCAGCATTTT.

J is TRBJ2-2 and V is TRBV7-3; the D gene is possibly TRBD1 (6 bases). CDR3 length: 16 residues. V was pared by 0 bases and J by 0 bases, with 8 bases between. CDR1 and CDR2 from the germline V gene are SGHTA and FQGTGA. CDR3 loop: CASSLTPGANTGELFF. CDR3 in DNA: TGTGCCAGCAGCTTAACTCCAGGGGCGAACACCGGGGAGCTGTTTTTT.

This rearrangement joins TRBV5-1 to TRBJ1-4; D possibly corresponds to TRBD1 (6 bases). Germline V lookup: CDR1 SGHRS, CDR2 YFSETQ. CDR3 size: 15 residues. V gave up 3 bases and J gave up 7 bases, with 16 bases separating them. Written as DNA, the CDR3 is TGCGCCAGCAGCTCCGAGAGGGGGTTGGGTGAAAAACTGTTTTTT. It yields the protein CASSSERGLGEKLFF. Supplemented by reference TRBV5-1 and TRBJ1-4, the full variable domain reads KAGVTQTPRYLIKTRGQQVTLSCSPISGHRSVSWYQQTPGQGLQFLFEYFSETQRNKGNFPGRFSGRQFSNSRSEMNVSTLELGDSALYLCASSSERGLGEKLFFGSGTQLSVL.

This chain joins TRBV2 and TRBJ1-1; 10 positions match TRBD1. Losses at the gene ends were 3 bases for V and 0 bases for J; bases not matched to a gene: 4. CDR3 length: 16 residues. Germline V gene sequence: CDR1 SNHLY, CDR2 FYNNEI. In DNA form, the CDR3 reads TGTGCCAGCAGTGACCCGGGACAGGGGCTGAACACTGAAGCTTTCTTT. This sequence encodes CASSDPGQGLNTEAFF.

The chain carries TRBV18 and TRBJ2-5; maybe TRBD1 (6 bases). The J call may not be correct, given that the DNA end is closer to TRBJ2-7. Per the germline V gene, CDR1 is KGHSH and CDR2 is LQKENI. This CDR3 has 15 residues. The CDR3 nucleotides are TGTGCCAGCTCACCACCAGGGGGTGCCCTCTACGAGCAGTACTTC. Amino acids: CASSPPGGALYEQYF.

DNA for the CDR3: TGTGCCAGCTCGGAGAACGGACAGGTGGATCAGCCCCAGCATTTT. Its protein product is CASSENGQVDQPQHF. J is TRBJ1-5 and V is TRBV18, with 7 bases matching TRBD1. In germline, CDR1 is KGHSH, CDR2 LQKENI. The trim removed 6 bases at V and 5 bases at J, leaving 10 bases unmatched. The CDR3 length is 15 residues.

The chain employs TRBV5-8 and TRBJ2-7, with 7 bases aligning to TRBD1. V gave up 4 bases and J gave up 5 bases; unmatched junction bases: 18. The germline V gene has CDR1 SGHTS and CDR2 YDEGEE. The CDR3 has 17 amino acids. The CDR3 DNA follows: TGTGCCAGCAGCATTGATGGGGCGGTACAGGGGATCGACGAGCAGTACTTC. Its translation: CASSIDGAVQGIDEQYF.